The 5 T cell receptor beta chains below all came from one sample that was sequenced in a study of blood T cell repertoires in COVID-19. The table came from immunoSEQ multiplex PCR; TCRdb's copy has only in-frame clones and leaves some out. The data contain 100,000 to 150,000 clones, 79% of them singletons. The material sequenced was peripheral blood. These receptors were taken from a middle-aged man with active or convalescent COVID-19.

The chain has TRBV9 and TRBJ2-1; the match to TRBD1 covers 7 bases. The CDR3 has 16 residues. Germline loops: CDR1 SGDLS, CDR2 YYNGEE. V shed 2 bases and J 4 bases; nucleotides not matched to a gene: 9. This CDR3 reads CASSVQGTELYNEQFF. CDR3 nucleotide sequence: TGTGCCAGCAGCGTCCAGGGGACAGAGTTATACAATGAGCAGTTCTTC.

The rearrangement uses TRBV20-1 and TRBJ2-7, with D perhaps matching TRBD1 (5 bases). Germline V gene lookup returns CDR1 DFQATT and CDR2 SNEGSKA (reference sequence). This CDR3 contains 10 residues. Trimming took 5 bases from V and 5 from J, leaving 7 bases between them. CDR3 sequence: CSAARDEQYF. CDR3 bases: TGCAGTGCTGCCAGGGACGAGCAGTACTTC.

In DNA, the CDR3 is TGTGCCAGCAGTGGCCCGACGGGGGGGCGCAGCTCTGGAAACACCATATATTTT. It specifies CASSGPTGGRSSGNTIYF. The rearrangement uses TRBV6-1 and TRBJ1-3, with TRBD1 as a possible D gene (6 bases). V was cut by 4 bases and J by 0 bases, with 19 bases left in between. The length of the CDR3 is 18 residues. The germline V gene encodes CDR1 MNHNS and CDR2 SASEGT.

V and J are TRBV6-4 and TRBJ1-6, with TRBD1 matching over 7 bases. Losses at the gene ends were 6 bases for V and 5 bases for J; bases not matched to a gene: 4. This CDR3 region has 14 residues. CDR1 and CDR2 from the germline V gene are MRHNA and SNTAGT. In DNA form, the CDR3 reads TGTGCCAGCAGCTCGGGACAGCATAATTCACCCCTCCACTTT. This sequence encodes CASSSGQHNSPLHF.

V is TRBV21-1 and J is TRBJ1-1; TRBD1 is the table's D call, not checked against the DNA. TRBV21-1 constitutes a pseudogene. This CDR3 contains 14 residues. The CDR3 protein is CASSKPTGSTEAFF. The CDR3 DNA is TGTGCCAGCAGCAAACCCACAGGGAGCACTGAAGCTTTCTTT.